This record covers a single TCR beta chain. This record comes from a study of blood T cell repertoires in COVID-19. Study at large: Both acute and convalescent COVID-19 samples were obtained from the United States, Italy and Spain.

Germline lookup yields CDR1 SGHDT and CDR2 YYEEEE. With 2 bases clipped from V and 0 bases from J, the junction kept 14 bases outside the gene matches. The CDR3 contains 18 residues. The assay was immunoSEQ multiplex PCR, and TCRdb's table has in-frame clones only and misses some. The profile shows around 50,000 clones, more than 75% of them singletons. This rearrangement joins TRBV5-6 to TRBJ2-7; 7 nucleotides line up with TRBD2. Sequencing used peripheral blood. The TCR sequence derives from a man aged 35 to 55 with active COVID-19. Written as DNA, the CDR3 is TGTGCCAGCAGCTTCTCGGGTGTGGGCGGGAGCCTCTCCTACGAGCAGTACTTC. It translates to CASSFSGVGGSLSYEQYF.